This T cell receptor beta chain derives from a study of cytomegalovirus exposure and HLA in healthy donors. Study summary: Among 150 million to 200 million T cells, an earlier analysis found roughly 120 million unique TCR beta sequences.

Germline V gene data show CDR1 as SGHNT and CDR2 as YYREEE (reference sequence). V was pared by 0 bases and J by 8 bases, with 11 bases between. The CDR3 extends over 13 amino acids. Findings and limits, study-wide: According to an earlier analysis, most TCR beta V segments yielded productive rearrangements about 90% or about 30% of the time.

Notes on this clone: Its antigen is still unknown.

PCR employed 60 Vbeta and 13 Jbeta primers. In the original workflow: An analysis that came later counted some 81 million unique TCR beta chains, approximately 10 million shared. Sequencing was performed with immunoSEQ multiplex PCR; in TCRdb, only in-frame clones are kept and a portion is missing. V, J and clone size reflect that table, while D and trimming were determined from the DNA. Among around 85,000 clones listed, about four fifths were seen once. Regarding donors, all were healthy bone marrow donors. Sequenced sample: PBMCs. The sequence was collected from a man aged 50-59 years in good health and CMV-seropositive. V gene TRBV5-4 combines with J gene TRBJ1-2; D not certain. The CDR3 DNA reads as TGTGCCAGCAGCTTGGACCGGTGGGAGGGCTACACCTTC. Amino acids: CASSLDRWEGYTF. The full variable domain, its missing parts supplied by reference TRBV5-4 and TRBJ1-2, is ETGVTQSPTHLIKTRGQQVTLRCSSQSGHNTVSWYQQALGQGPQFIFQYYREEENGRGNFPPRFSGLQFPNYSSELNVNALELDDSALYLCASSLDRWEGYTFGSGTRLTVV.